These 7 T cell receptor beta chains were sequenced from one sample in a study of cytotoxic CD8 clonotypes in ibrutinib-treated CLL. Assay used: immunoSEQ multiplex PCR; TCRdb lists only in-frame clones, some missing. The sample carries some 20,000 clones, approximately 81% recorded once. Source: PBMCs, taken before ibrutinib treatment. The receptors were sampled from a human donor with chronic lymphocytic leukemia.

The gene calls are TRBV10-3 and TRBJ2-2; 15 bases map to TRBD2. CDR1 is ENHRY, CDR2 SYGVKD, per germline. The CDR3 length is 17 residues. Trimming removed 5 bases from V and 3 bases from J; junction bases left unmatched: 4. The CDR3 spells CAISSGLAGGHTGELFF. The DNA of the CDR3 is TGTGCCATCAGTTCCGGACTAGCGGGGGGGCACACCGGGGAGCTGTTTTTT.

This rearrangement joins TRBV5-1 to TRBJ2-7, with D possibly TRBD1 on 6 matching bases. CDR1 SGHRS and CDR2 YFSETQ come from the germline V gene. This CDR3 is built from 13 residues. V was trimmed by 5 bases and J by 2 bases, leaving 11 bases between them. CDR3 residues: CASRLGQPYEQYF. In DNA, the CDR3 is TGCGCCAGCAGGTTAGGACAGCCCTACGAGCAGTACTTC.

This chain links TRBV7-2 with TRBJ1-2; TRBD1 is a possible D gene (6 bases). CDR1 and CDR2 (germline): SGHTA, FQGNSA. Trimming took 5 bases from V and 4 from J, leaving 11 bases between them. This CDR3 is 13 amino acids long. The DNA of the CDR3 is TGTGCCAGCAGCCAGGGGCCAACCTATGGCTACACCTTC. Amino acid sequence: CASSQGPTYGYTF.

The rearrangement joins TRBV11-3 to TRBJ2-7; D unresolved. Trimming removed 5 bases at V and 1 base at J, with 12 bases between. Germline CDR1 SGHNT, CDR2 YENEEA. The CDR3 has 14 amino acids. The CDR3 loop reads CASSQTDVSYEQYF. CDR3 in DNA: TGTGCCAGCAGCCAAACGGACGTATCCTACGAGCAGTACTTC.

CDR3 coding DNA: TGTGCCTGGGGTAGTGGGGCGGATACGCAGTATTTT. Translation gives CAWGSGADTQYF. This sequence joins TRBV30 and TRBJ2-3, with D perhaps matching TRBD1 (5 bases). The CDR3 has 12 amino acids. Trimming took 5 bases from V and 6 from J, leaving 12 bases between them. Germline values: CDR1 GTSNPN, CDR2 SVGIG (reference sequence).

The sample holds a few counts of this clone. The V and J genes are TRBV6-6 and TRBJ1-6; D is unresolved. Trimming shortened V by 1 base and J by 9 bases, and 16 bases separated the two germline ends. Looked up from germline, CDR1 is MNHNY and CDR2 is SVGAGI (reference sequence). This CDR3 has 16 amino acids. For the CDR3, the DNA is TGTGCCAGCAGTTACTACCCCCTAGGTCGGAGTTCACCCCTCCACTTT. Translation gives CASSYYPLGRSSPLHF.

The chain couples TRBV7-3 to TRBJ1-1; D not resolved. The CDR3 is 13 amino acids. The V end was cut by 6 bases, the J end by 5 bases, with 13 bases between. From germline, CDR1 is SGHTA and CDR2 FQGTGA. CDR3 residues: CASRALPETEAFF. CDR3 nucleotides: TGTGCCAGCAGAGCGCTACCGGAAACTGAAGCTTTCTTT.